This TCR beta chain was captured in a study of blood T cell repertoires in COVID-19. Study at large: COVID-19 samples from acute and convalescent phases originated in the United States, Italy and Spain.

This clone ranks as medium-sized (0.01 to 0.1%). The germline V gene encodes CDR1 SGHRS and CDR2 YFSETQ. Trimming took off 1 base at V and 2 bases at J, with 21 bases between the two ends. This CDR3 contains 18 residues. Per the original data handling: For nucleated cells, counts were estimated from reference gene primer amplification. Assay used: immunoSEQ multiplex PCR; TCRdb lists only in-frame clones, some missing. Clone size and the V and J calls come from that table; the DNA yielded D and trimming. The profile covers about 120,000 clones, with approximately 82% appearing a single time and under 3% taken by the ten largest.

The chain couples TRBV5-1 to TRBJ2-5; D possibly corresponds to TRBD2 (5 bases). The material sequenced was peripheral blood. The receptor was isolated from a man aged 25 to 40 with acute or convalescent COVID-19. This chain's CDR3 is CASSLKERIGNYQETQYF. The CDR3 region has the DNA TGCGCCAGCAGCTTGAAGGAGAGAATCGGGAACTATCAAGAGACCCAGTACTTC.